This T cell receptor beta chain was identified during a study of beta chain features in type 1 diabetes. The sample holds a few counts of this clone. Its target is unknown. The investigators reverse transcribed all of the isolated RNA, so they sequenced expressed TCRB transcripts. Profiling relied on immunoSEQ multiplex PCR, and the TCRdb table lists in-frame clones only, not all of them. This sample has roughly 140,000 clones; about 51% occur once, and the top ten carry 0.4% to 0.5%. Study results and limitations: It was possible that PCR favored shorter templates, equally so in patients and controls. People with Type 1 diabetes carried modestly yet significantly shorter TCRB CDR3s in all four CD4+ subsets.

CD4+ naive, central memory, regulatory and stem cell-like memory subsets were isolated by sorting on CD45RO/CCR7/CD25/CD127/CD95/CD27. The germline V gene has CDR1 SNHLY and CDR2 FYNNEI. V gave up 3 bases and J gave up 4 bases, with 18 bases separating them. The CDR3 spans 16 residues. Sequences were obtained from Tregs from blood. The chain recombines TRBV2 with TRBJ1-2; D is ambiguous. The TCR sequence derives from a young man in good health. Here the CDR3 reads CASSDGWPNLSYGYTF. The CDR3, as DNA: TGTGCCAGCAGTGACGGGTGGCCAAACCTTAGCTATGGCTACACCTTC.